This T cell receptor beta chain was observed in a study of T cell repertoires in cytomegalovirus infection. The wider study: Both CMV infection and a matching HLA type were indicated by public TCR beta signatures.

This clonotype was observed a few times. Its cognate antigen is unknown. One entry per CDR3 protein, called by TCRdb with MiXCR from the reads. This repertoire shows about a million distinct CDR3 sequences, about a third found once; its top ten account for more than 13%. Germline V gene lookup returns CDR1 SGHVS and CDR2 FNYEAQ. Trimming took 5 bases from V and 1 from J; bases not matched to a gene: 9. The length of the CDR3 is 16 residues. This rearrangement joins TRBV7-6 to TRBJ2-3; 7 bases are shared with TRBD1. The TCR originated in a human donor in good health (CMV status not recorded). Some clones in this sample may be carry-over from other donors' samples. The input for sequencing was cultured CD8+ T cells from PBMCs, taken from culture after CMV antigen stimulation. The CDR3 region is CASSLPRTGGTDTQYF. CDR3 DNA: TGTGCCAGCAGCCTACCTAGGACAGGAGGCACAGATACGCAGTATTTT.